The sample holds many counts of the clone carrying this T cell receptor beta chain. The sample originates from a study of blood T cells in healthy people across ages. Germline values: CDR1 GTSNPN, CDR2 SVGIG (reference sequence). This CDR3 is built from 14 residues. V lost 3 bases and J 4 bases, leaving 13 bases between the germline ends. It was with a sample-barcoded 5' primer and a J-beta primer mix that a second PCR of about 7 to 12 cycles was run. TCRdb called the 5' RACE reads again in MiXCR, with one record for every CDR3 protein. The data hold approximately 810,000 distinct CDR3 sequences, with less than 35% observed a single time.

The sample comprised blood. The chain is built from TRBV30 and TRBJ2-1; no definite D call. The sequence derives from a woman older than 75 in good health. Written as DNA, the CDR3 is TGTGCCTGGAGCGATCAGACGCCTTACAATGAGCAGTTCTTC. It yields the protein CAWSDQTPYNEQFF. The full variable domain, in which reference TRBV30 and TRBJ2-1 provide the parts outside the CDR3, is SQTIHQWPATLVQPVGSPLSLECTVEGTSNPNLYWYRQAAGRGLQLLFYSVGIGQISSEVPQNLSASRPQDRQFILSSKKLLLSDSGFYLCAWSDQTPYNEQFFGPGTRLTVL.